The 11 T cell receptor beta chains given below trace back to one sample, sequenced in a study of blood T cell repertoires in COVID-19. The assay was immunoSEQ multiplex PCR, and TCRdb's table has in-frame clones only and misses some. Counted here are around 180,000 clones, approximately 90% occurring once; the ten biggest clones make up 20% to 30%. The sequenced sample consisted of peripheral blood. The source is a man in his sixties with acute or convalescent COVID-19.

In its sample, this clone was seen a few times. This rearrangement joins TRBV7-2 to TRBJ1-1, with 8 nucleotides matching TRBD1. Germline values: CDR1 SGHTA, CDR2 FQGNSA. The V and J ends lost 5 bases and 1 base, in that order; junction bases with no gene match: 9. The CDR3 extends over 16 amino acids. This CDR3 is CASSTYPGQANTEAFF. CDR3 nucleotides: TGTGCCAGCAGCACATACCCGGGACAGGCGAACACTGAAGCTTTCTTT.

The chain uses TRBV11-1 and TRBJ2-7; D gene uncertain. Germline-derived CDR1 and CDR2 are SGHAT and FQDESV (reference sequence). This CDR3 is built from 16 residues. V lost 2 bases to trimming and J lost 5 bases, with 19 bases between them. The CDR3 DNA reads TGTGCCAGCAGCTTAAACCTTCGAGCCACGAACCACGAGCAGTACTTC. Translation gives CASSLNLRATNHEQYF.

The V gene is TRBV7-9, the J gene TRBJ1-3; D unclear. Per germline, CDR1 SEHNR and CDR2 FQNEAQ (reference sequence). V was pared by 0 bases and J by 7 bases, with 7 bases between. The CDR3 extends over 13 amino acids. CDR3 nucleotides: TGTGCCAGCAGCTTAGCCTTGGAGAACACCATATATTTT. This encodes CASSLALENTIYF.

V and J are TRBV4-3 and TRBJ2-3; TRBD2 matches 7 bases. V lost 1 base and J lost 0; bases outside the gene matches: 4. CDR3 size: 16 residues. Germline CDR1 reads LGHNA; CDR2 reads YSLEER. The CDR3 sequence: CASSQGLALSTDTQYF. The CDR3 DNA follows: TGCGCCAGCAGCCAAGGACTAGCCCTAAGCACAGATACGCAGTATTTT.

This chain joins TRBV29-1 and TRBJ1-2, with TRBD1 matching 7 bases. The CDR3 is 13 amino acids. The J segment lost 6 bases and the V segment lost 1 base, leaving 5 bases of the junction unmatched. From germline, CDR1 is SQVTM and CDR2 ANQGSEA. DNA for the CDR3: TGCAGCGTTGAAGGACAGGGTAAGAATGGCTACACCTTC. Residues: CSVEGQGKNGYTF.

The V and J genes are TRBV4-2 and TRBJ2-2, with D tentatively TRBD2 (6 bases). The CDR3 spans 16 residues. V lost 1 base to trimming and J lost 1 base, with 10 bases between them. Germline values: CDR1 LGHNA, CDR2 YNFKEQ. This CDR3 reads CASSQGVGLNTGELFF. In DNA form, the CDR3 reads TGTGCCAGCAGCCAAGGGGTGGGACTGAACACCGGGGAGCTGTTTTTT.

CDR3: CAWSGGRRDEQYF. CDR3 nucleotides: TGTGCCTGGAGTGGAGGCAGGAGGGACGAGCAGTACTTC. The V gene is TRBV30, the J gene TRBJ2-7, with D tentatively TRBD2 (6 bases). Per germline, CDR1 GTSNPN and CDR2 SVGIG (reference sequence). Trimming stripped 1 base from V and 5 bases from J, with 12 bases between. The CDR3 contains 13 residues.

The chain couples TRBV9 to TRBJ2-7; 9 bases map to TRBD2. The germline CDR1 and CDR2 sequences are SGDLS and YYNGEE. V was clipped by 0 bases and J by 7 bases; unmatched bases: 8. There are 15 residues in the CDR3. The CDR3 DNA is TGTGCCAGCAGCGTAGCGGTAGCGGGAGTGGGGGAGCAGTACTTC. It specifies CASSVAVAGVGEQYF.

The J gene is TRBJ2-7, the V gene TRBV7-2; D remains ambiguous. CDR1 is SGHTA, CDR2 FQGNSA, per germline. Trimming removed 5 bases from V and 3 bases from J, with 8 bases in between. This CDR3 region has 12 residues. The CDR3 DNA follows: TGTGCCAGCAGCCATGGGCTCTACGAGCAGTACTTC. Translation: CASSHGLYEQYF.

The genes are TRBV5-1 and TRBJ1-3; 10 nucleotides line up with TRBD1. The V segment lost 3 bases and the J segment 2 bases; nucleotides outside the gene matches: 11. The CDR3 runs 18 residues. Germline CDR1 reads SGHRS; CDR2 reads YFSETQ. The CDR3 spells CASSSRGPGTGAGNTIYF. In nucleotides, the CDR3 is TGCGCCAGCAGCTCCCGCGGGCCCGGGACAGGGGCTGGAAACACCATATATTTT.

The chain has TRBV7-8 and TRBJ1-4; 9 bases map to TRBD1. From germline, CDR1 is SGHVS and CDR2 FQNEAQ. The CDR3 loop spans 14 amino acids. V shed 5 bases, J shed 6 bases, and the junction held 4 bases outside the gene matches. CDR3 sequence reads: CASSRDRADEKLFF. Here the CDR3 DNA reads TGTGCCAGCAGCCGGGACAGGGCTGATGAAAAACTGTTTTTT. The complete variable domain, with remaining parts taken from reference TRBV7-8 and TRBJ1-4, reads GAGVSQSPRYKVAKRGQDVALRCDPISGHVSLFWYQQALGQGPEFLTYFQNEAQLDKSGLPSDRFFAERPEGSVSTLKIQRTQQEDSAVYLCASSRDRADEKLFFGSGTQLSVL.